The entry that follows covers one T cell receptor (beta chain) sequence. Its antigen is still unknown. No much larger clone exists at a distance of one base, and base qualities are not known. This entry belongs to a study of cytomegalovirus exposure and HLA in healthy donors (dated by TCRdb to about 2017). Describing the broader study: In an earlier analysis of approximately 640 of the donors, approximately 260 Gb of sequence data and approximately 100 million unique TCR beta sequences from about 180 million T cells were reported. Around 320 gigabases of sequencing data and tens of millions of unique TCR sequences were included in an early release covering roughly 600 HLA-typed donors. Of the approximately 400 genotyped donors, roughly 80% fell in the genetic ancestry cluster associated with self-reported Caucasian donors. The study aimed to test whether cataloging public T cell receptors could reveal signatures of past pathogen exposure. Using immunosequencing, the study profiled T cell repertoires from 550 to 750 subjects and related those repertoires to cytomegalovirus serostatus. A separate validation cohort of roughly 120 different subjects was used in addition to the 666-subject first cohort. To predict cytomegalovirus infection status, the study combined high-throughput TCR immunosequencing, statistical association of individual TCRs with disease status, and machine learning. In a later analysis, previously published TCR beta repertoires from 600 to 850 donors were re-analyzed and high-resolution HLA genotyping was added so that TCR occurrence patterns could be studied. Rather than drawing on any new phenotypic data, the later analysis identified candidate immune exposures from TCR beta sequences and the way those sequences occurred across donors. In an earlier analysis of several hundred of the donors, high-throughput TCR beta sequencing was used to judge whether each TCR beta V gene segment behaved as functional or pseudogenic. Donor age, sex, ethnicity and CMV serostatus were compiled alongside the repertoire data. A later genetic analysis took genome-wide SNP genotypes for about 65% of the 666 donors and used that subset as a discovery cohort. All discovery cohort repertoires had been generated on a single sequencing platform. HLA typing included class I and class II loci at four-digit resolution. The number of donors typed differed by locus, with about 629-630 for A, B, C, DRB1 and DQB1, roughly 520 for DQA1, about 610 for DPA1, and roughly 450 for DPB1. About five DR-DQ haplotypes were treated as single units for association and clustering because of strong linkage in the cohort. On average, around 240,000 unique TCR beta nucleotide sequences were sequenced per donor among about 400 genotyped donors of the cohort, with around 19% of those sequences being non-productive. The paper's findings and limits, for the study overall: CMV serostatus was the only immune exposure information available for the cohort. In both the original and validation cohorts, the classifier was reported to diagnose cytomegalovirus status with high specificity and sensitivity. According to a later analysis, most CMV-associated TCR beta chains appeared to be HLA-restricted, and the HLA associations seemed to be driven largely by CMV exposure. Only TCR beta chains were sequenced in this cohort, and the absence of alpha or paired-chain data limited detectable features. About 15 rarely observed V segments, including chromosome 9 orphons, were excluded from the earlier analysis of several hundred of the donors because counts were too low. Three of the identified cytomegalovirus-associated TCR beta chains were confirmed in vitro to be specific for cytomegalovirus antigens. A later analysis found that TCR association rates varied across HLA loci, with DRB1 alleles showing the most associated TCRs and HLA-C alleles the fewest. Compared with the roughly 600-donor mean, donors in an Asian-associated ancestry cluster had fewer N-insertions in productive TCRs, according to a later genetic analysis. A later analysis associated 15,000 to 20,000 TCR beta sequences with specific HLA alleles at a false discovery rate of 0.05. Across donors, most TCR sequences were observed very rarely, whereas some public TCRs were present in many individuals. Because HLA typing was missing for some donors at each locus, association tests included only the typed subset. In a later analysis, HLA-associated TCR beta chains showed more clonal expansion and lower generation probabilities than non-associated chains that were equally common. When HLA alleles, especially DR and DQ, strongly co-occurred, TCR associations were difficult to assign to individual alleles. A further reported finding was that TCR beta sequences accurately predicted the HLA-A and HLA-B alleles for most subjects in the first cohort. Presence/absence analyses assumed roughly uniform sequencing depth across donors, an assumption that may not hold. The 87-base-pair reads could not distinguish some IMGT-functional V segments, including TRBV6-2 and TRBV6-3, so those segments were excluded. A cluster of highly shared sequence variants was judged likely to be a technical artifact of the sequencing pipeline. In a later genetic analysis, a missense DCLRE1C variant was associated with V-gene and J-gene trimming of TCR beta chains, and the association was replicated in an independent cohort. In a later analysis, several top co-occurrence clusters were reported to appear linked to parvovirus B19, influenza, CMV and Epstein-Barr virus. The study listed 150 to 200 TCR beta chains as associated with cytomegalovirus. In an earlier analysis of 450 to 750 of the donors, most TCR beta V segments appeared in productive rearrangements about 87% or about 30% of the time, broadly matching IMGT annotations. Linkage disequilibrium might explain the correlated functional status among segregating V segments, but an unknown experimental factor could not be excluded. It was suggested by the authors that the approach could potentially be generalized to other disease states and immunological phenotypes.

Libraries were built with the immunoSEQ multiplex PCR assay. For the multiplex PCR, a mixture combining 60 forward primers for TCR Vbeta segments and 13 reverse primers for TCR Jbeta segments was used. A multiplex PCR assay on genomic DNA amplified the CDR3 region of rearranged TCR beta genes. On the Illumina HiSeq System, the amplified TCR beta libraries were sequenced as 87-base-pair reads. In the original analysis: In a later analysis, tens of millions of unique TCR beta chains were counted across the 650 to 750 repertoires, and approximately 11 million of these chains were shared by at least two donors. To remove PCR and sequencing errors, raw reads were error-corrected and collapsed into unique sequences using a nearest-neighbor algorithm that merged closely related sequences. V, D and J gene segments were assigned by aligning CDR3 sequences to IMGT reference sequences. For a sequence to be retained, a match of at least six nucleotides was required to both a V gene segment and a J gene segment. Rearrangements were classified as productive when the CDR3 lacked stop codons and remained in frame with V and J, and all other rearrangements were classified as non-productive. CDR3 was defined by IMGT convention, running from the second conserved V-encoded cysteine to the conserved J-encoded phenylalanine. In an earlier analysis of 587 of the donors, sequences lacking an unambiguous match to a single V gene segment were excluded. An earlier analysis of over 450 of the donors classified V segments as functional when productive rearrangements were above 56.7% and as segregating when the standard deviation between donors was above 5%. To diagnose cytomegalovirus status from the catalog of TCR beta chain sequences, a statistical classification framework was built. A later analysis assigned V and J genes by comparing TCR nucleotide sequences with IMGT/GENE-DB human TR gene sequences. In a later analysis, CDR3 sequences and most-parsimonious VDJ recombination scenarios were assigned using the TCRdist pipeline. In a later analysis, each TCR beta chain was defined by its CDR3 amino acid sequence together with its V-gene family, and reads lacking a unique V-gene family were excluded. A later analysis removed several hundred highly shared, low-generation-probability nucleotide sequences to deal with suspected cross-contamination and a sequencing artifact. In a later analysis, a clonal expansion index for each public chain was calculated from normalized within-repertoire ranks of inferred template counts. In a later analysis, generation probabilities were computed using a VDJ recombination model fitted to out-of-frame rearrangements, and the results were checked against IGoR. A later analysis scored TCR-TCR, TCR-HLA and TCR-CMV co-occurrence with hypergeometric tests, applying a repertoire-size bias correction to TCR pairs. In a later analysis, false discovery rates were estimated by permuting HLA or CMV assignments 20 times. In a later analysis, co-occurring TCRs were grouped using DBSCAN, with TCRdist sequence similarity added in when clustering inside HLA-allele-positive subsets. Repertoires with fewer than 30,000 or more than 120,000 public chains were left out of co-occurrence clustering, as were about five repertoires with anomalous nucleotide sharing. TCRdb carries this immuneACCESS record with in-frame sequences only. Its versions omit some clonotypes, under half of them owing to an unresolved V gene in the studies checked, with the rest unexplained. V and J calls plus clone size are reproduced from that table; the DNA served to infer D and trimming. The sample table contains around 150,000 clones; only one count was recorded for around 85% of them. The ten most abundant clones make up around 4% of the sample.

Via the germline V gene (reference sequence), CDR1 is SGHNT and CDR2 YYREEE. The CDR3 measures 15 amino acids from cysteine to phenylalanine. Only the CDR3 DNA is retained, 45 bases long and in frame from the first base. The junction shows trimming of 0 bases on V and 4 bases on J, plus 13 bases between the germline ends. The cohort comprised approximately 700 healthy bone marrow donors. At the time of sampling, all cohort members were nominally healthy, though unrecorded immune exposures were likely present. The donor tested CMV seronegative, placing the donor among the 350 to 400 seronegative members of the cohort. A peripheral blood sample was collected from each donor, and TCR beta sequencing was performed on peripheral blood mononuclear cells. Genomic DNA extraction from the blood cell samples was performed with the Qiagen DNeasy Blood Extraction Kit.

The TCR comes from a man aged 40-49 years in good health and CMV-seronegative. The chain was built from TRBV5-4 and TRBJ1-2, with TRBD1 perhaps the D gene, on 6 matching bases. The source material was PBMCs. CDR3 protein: CASSLAAGVGYGYTF. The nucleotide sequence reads TGTGCCAGCAGCTTGGCGGCAGGGGTGGGCTATGGCTACACCTTC. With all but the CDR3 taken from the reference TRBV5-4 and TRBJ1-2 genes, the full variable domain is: ETGVTQSPTHLIKTRGQQVTLRCSSQSGHNTVSWYQQALGQGPQFIFQYYREEENGRGNFPPRFSGLQFPNYSSELNVNALELDDSALYLCASSLAAGVGYGYTFGSGTRLTVV.